These 24 T cell receptor beta chains originate from one sample sequenced in a study of Tregs in tolerant kidney transplant recipients. Method: immunoSEQ multiplex PCR; TCRdb's copy keeps in-frame clones and lacks some. The sample lists roughly 66,000 clones, around 90% occurring once. The sample was CD8+ T cells from blood, taken before the transplant. Receptors were obtained from a human donor who received a combined kidney and bone marrow transplant.

V and J are TRBV27 and TRBJ2-7, with D maybe TRBD1 (6 bases). The CDR3 is 15 amino acids. Germline V gives CDR1 MNHEY, CDR2 SMNVEV (reference sequence). Trimming removed 7 bases at V and 0 bases at J, with 16 bases between. The CDR3 nucleotides read TGTGCCAGCATCCGATACAGGGAAGCCTCCTACGAGCAGTACTTC. This codes for CASIRYREASYEQYF.

V usage is TRBV4-3 and J usage is TRBJ2-1, with a tentative D call TRBD2 (5 bases). The CDR3 loop spans 16 amino acids. Trimming removed 0 bases at V and 0 bases at J, with 9 bases between. Germline loops: CDR1 LGHNA, CDR2 YSLEER. CDR3 residues: CASSQDRGYSYNEQFF. The CDR3 region has the DNA TGCGCCAGCAGCCAAGATCGCGGGTACTCCTACAATGAGCAGTTCTTC.

The V and J genes are TRBV15 and TRBJ2-5, with 10 bases identical to TRBD1. The CDR3 sequence is 15 residues long. Germline V gene sequence: CDR1 LNHNV, CDR2 YYDKDF (reference sequence). V dropped 5 bases and J dropped 1; count of bases not matched to a gene: 4. In DNA, the CDR3 is TGTGCCACCAGCGAGGGACAGGGGCCCCAAGAGACCCAGTACTTC. Its translation: CATSEGQGPQETQYF.

The chain combines TRBV29-1 with TRBJ2-3; TRBD1 aligns across 8 bases. The CDR3 spans 14 residues. Looked up from germline, CDR1 is SQVTM and CDR2 is ANQGSEA. The V segment lost 7 bases and the J segment 4 bases; nucleotides outside the gene matches: 10. CDR3 DNA: TGCAGCGCTGGGGGACAGGTGCGCGCAGATACGCAGTATTTT. Protein sequence: CSAGGQVRADTQYF.

Here the CDR3 DNA reads TGTGCCAGTAGTAGGGCGGGGGGGACCCCCTACAATGAGCAGTTCTTC. Translated: CASSRAGGTPYNEQFF. V gene TRBV19 combines with J gene TRBJ2-1, with 9 bases identical to TRBD2. The CDR3 covers 16 residues. V was pared by 4 bases and J by 2 bases, with 6 bases of the junction left unmatched. CDR1 LNHDA and CDR2 SQIVND come from the germline V gene (reference sequence).

DNA for the CDR3: TGTGCCAGCAGCAAGAGGGGGTTATACGAGCAGTACTTC. It is translated as CASSKRGLYEQYF. The gene calls are TRBV13 and TRBJ2-7; D perhaps matches TRBD1 (6 bases). The length of the CDR3 is 13 residues. Between the trimmed V and J ends, which lost 5 bases and 4 bases, there was a span of 12 bases. Germline-derived CDR1 and CDR2 are PRHDT and FYEKMQ (reference sequence).

This clone was picked up one time. The V call is TRBV9, the J call TRBJ2-5, with D perhaps matching TRBD2 (6 bases). This CDR3 comprises 14 residues. Trimming took off 3 bases at V and 0 bases at J, with 9 bases between the two ends. Germline CDR1 is SGDLS and CDR2 is YYNGEE. DNA for the CDR3: TGTGCCAGCAGCGCCGGGAGTAACCAAGAGACCCAGTACTTC. Translated: CASSAGSNQETQYF.

The chain is built from TRBV6-5 and TRBJ1-1, with D perhaps TRBD1 (5 bases). Germline V gene data show CDR1 as MNHEY and CDR2 as SVGAGI. V shed 6 bases and J shed 4 bases, with 12 bases lying between them. The CDR3 runs to 13 residues. Here the CDR3 DNA reads TGTGCCAGCAGCCTACAGGAGGGCACTGAAGCTTTCTTT. This codes for CASSLQEGTEAFF.

The chain links TRBV19 to TRBJ2-7; 9 positions match TRBD1. The V and J ends lost 4 bases and 3 bases, in that order; junction bases with no gene match: 7. CDR3 length: 15 residues. Germline values: CDR1 LNHDA, CDR2 SQIVND (reference sequence). Here the CDR3 reads CASSTPGQGIYEQYF. DNA for the CDR3: TGTGCCAGTAGTACTCCGGGACAGGGCATCTACGAGCAGTACTTC.

This clone was seen just once. The chain has TRBV28 and TRBJ2-7, with D possibly being TRBD1 (6 bases). There are 16 residues in the CDR3. The germline V and J ends were trimmed by 7 bases and 3 bases, with 22 bases remaining between them. Germline V gives CDR1 MDHEN, CDR2 SYDVKM. The CDR3 sequence: CASTPVTGSMGYEQYF. The CDR3 DNA sequence: TGTGCCAGCACCCCCGTGACAGGTTCTATGGGCTACGAGCAGTACTTC.

The chain recombines TRBV25-1 with TRBJ2-7, with D possibly TRBD1 on 6 matching bases. The CDR3 covers 15 residues. The germline V and J ends were trimmed by 5 bases and 3 bases, with 17 bases remaining between them. CDR1 is MGHDK and CDR2 is SYGVNS in the germline V gene. CDR3 in amino acids: CASSPRAGAGYEQYF. In DNA form, the CDR3 reads TGTGCCAGCAGTCCCCGGGCAGGGGCAGGCTACGAGCAGTACTTC.

This chain's CDR3 is CASSLAGSGRLEQYF. The CDR3 DNA is TGTGCCAGCAGCTTAGCTGGTAGCGGGAGGTTGGAGCAGTACTTC. The chain joins TRBV13 to TRBJ2-7, with TRBD2 matching 10 bases. The CDR3 length is 15 residues. J was trimmed by 7 bases and V by 1 base; bases with no gene match: 7. From germline, CDR1 is PRHDT and CDR2 FYEKMQ (reference sequence).

The CDR3 protein is CASSLAVAGASTGELFF. DNA for the CDR3: TGTGCCAGCAGCTTGGCCGTAGCGGGAGCGTCCACCGGGGAGCTGTTTTTT. The rearrangement uses TRBV5-4 and TRBJ2-2, with 9 positions matching TRBD2. The CDR3 consists of 17 residues. Germline V gene lookup returns CDR1 SGHNT and CDR2 YYREEE (reference sequence). V lost 0 bases and J lost 4; bases outside the gene matches: 7.

The chain joins TRBV6-5 to TRBJ1-2; D is perhaps TRBD1 (6 bases). The CDR3 consists of 14 residues. Trimming took off 0 bases at V and 7 bases at J, with 12 bases between the two ends. From germline, CDR1 is MNHEY and CDR2 SVGAGI. The CDR3: CASSYSGRGFGYTF. In DNA form, the CDR3 reads TGTGCCAGCAGTTACTCCGGCAGGGGCTTTGGCTACACCTTC.

J is TRBJ2-2 and V is TRBV7-8, with a possible D match to TRBD1 (5 bases). The CDR3 has 17 residues. The V end lost 2 bases, the J end lost 3 bases, and 16 bases lay between the germline ends. The germline CDR1 and CDR2 sequences are SGHVS and FQNEAQ. The CDR3: CASSLFMAQGYTGELFF. The CDR3 nucleotides are TGTGCCAGCAGCTTATTTATGGCGCAGGGTTACACCGGGGAGCTGTTTTTT.

The genes are TRBV11-2 and TRBJ2-5; 10 bases match TRBD2. The tail of the sequence fits TRBJ2-7 better, so the J call may be wrong. Germline values: CDR1 SGHAT, CDR2 FQNNGV. CDR3 size: 16 residues. CDR3 nucleotides: TGTGCCAGCAGCTTAGCTGGAGCGGGAGGGCCACACGAGCAGTACTTC. Amino acids: CASSLAGAGGPHEQYF.

This chain joins TRBV27 and TRBJ1-2; 7 nucleotides align to TRBD1. The CDR3 spans 16 residues. J was trimmed by 4 bases and V by 5 bases; bases with no gene match: 13. Germline-derived CDR1 and CDR2 are MNHEY and SMNVEV (reference sequence). The CDR3 sequence is CASSLPRTGLGYGYTF. CDR3 nucleotides: TGTGCCAGCAGTCTTCCTCGGACAGGCCTCGGCTATGGCTACACCTTC.

The chain links TRBV7-8 to TRBJ2-7, with 7 bases fitting TRBD1. The CDR3 spans 16 residues. With 3 bases clipped from V and 0 bases from J, the junction kept 8 bases outside the gene matches. Germline V gene data show CDR1 as SGHVS and CDR2 as FQNEAQ. Written as DNA, the CDR3 is TGTGCCAGCAGCTTGGGGACAGTGCTTAGCTCCTACGAGCAGTACTTC. Residues: CASSLGTVLSSYEQYF.

The chain employs TRBV5-1 and TRBJ1-2, with 8 bases aligning to TRBD1. V trimming: 4 bases; J trimming: 2 bases; junction bases outside the gene matches: 4. Germline loops: CDR1 SGHRS, CDR2 YFSETQ. The CDR3 runs to 14 residues. CDR3 region: CASSLGQGNYGYTF. CDR3 bases: TGCGCCAGCAGCCTTGGACAGGGCAACTATGGCTACACCTTC. The variable domain in full, completed from reference TRBV5-1 and TRBJ1-2, reads KAGVTQTPRYLIKTRGQQVTLSCSPISGHRSVSWYQQTPGQGLQFLFEYFSETQRNKGNFPGRFSGRQFSNSRSEMNVSTLELGDSALYLCASSLGQGNYGYTFGSGTRLTVV.

The chain employs TRBV4-3 and TRBJ2-1, with 7 bases matching TRBD2. V lost 1 base and J lost 0; bases outside the gene matches: 12. The CDR3 is 19 residues long. In germline, CDR1 is LGHNA, CDR2 YSLEER. The CDR3 region is CASSQVFGSGGSSYNEQFF. CDR3 nucleotides: TGCGCCAGCAGCCAAGTGTTTGGGTCAGGCGGGAGCTCCTACAATGAGCAGTTCTTC.

The rearrangement uses TRBV4-2 and TRBJ1-4; TRBD1 aligns across 7 bases. The CDR3 consists of 17 residues. The germline V gene has CDR1 LGHNA and CDR2 YNFKEQ. The ends lost 1 base at V and 6 bases at J; junction bases unmatched: 11. This chain's CDR3 is CASSQGYRGNADEKLFF. For the CDR3, the DNA is TGTGCCAGCAGCCAAGGGTACAGGGGTAACGCTGATGAAAAACTGTTTTTT.

The V and J genes are TRBV28 and TRBJ2-5; 7 positions match TRBD1. Germline V gene sequence: CDR1 MDHEN, CDR2 SYDVKM. The CDR3 totals 16 residues. Trimming at V came to 6 bases and at J to 0 bases, leaving 10 bases not matched to a gene. The CDR3 DNA follows: TGTGCCAGCAGCCCCAGGGGCAGGGGGTACCAAGAGACCCAGTACTTC. Protein sequence: CASSPRGRGYQETQYF.

This chain joins TRBV5-1 and TRBJ2-7, with a possible D match to TRBD1 (5 bases). Germline CDR1 SGHRS, CDR2 YFSETQ. The CDR3 is 15 residues long. The germline V and J ends were trimmed by 2 bases and 5 bases, with 17 bases remaining between them. CDR3 in DNA: TGCGCCAGCAGCTTCGGCAGGACATACCCCGACGAGCAGTACTTC. Translation: CASSFGRTYPDEQYF.

This sequence joins TRBV27 and TRBJ2-7; 8 bases align to TRBD1. V was pared by 6 bases and J by 3 bases, with 4 bases of the junction left unmatched. This CDR3 spans 13 amino acids. Germline values: CDR1 MNHEY, CDR2 SMNVEV (reference sequence). CDR3 nucleotides: TGTGCCAGCAGCGGGACAGGCTACTACGAGCAGTACTTC. Its translation is CASSGTGYYEQYF.